Sequencing of this T cell receptor beta chain was carried out in a study of neurological immune-mediated disorders. Trimming shortened V by 0 bases and J by 2 bases, and 5 bases separated the two germline ends. Looked up from germline, CDR1 is MNHNS and CDR2 is SASEGT. The CDR3 spans 13 residues. In its sample, this clonotype was seen many times. PBMCs stored at -80 C, numbering 2 million, were the origin of the unsorted libraries. TCRdb passed the 5' RACE reads through MiXCR, listing each CDR3 protein once. The sample carries 26,000 or so distinct CDR3 sequences, about 21% recorded once. This sequence joins TRBV6-1 and TRBJ2-7; TRBD2 might be the D (5 bases). This clonotype was obtained from a woman aged 60-75 years in good health. Source material: PBMCs. CDR3 in DNA: TGTGCCAGCAGTGAAGCGCGGGCCTACGAGCAGTACTTC. Residues: CASSEARAYEQYF.